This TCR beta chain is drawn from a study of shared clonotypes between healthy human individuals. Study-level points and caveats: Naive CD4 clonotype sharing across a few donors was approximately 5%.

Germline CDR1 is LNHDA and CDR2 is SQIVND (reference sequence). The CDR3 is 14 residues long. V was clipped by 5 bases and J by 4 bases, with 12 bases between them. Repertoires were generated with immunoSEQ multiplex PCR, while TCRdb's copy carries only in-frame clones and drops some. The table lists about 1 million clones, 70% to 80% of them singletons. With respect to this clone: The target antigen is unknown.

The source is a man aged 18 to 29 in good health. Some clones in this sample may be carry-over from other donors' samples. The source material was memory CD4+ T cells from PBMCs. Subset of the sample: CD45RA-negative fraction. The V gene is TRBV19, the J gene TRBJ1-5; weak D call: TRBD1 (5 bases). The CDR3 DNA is TGTGCCAGTAGTGGACACAAGCTAAATCAGCCCCAGCATTTT. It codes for CASSGHKLNQPQHF.